This T cell receptor (beta chain) was captured in a study of CD8+CD57+ T cells in acquired aplastic anemia. The overall study: Sorting CD4+ and CD8+ cells gave DNA averaging about 3.1 ug.

Regarding the study as a whole: Patients and controls shared fewer than 30 CD8+ CDR3 sequences. CD8+ Simpson's diversity showed no significant patient-control difference.

CDR1 and CDR2 (germline): SQVTM, ANQGSEA. The trim removed 8 bases at V and 6 bases at J, leaving 10 bases unmatched. The CDR3 is made up of 13 amino acids. TCR beta VDJ and CDR3 profiling used genomic DNA as template. Via MiXCR, TCRdb re-called the reads, giving one row per CDR3 protein. The sample has more than 150,000 distinct CDR3 sequences; 40% to 55% are singletons. This clonotype has only a few counts. Its matching antigen is unknown. Sequenced: sorted CD4+, CD8+, or CD8+CD57+ T cells (not recorded which) from PBMCs. The sequence was obtained from a human donor in good health. The V call is TRBV29-1, the J call TRBJ2-1; TRBD1 matches at 7 bases. The chain's CDR3 is CSSRQGYANEQFF. The CDR3, as DNA: TGCAGCTCCAGACAGGGTTACGCCAATGAGCAGTTCTTC.